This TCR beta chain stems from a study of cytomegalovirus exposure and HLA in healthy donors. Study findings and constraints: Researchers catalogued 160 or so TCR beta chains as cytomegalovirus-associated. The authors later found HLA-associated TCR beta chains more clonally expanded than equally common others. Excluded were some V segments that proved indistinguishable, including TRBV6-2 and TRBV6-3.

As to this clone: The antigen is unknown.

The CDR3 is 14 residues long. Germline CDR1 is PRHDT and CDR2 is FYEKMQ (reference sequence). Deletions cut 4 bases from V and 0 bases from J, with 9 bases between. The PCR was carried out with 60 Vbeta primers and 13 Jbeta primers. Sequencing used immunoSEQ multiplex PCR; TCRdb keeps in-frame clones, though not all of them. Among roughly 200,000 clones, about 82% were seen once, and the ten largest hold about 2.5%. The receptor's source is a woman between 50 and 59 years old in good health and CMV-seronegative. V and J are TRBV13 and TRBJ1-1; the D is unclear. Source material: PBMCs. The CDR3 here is CASSSRSMNTEAFF. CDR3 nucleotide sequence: TGTGCCAGCAGCTCGCGGAGTATGAACACTGAAGCTTTCTTT.